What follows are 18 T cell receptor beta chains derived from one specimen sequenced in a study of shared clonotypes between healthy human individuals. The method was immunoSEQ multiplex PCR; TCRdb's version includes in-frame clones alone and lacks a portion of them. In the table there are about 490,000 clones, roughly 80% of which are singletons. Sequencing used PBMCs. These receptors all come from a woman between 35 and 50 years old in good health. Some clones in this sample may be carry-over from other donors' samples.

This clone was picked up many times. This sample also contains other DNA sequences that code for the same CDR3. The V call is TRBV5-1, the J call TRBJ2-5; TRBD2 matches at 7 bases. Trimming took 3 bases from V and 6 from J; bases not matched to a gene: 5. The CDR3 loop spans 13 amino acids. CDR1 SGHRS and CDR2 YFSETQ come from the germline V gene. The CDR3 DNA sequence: TGCGCCAGCAGCTCCGGGACTATACAGACCCAGTACTTC. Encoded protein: CASSSGTIQTQYF. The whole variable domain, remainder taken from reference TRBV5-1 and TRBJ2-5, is KAGVTQTPRYLIKTRGQQVTLSCSPISGHRSVSWYQQTPGQGLQFLFEYFSETQRNKGNFPGRFSGRQFSNSRSEMNVSTLELGDSALYLCASSSGTIQTQYFGPGTRLLVL.

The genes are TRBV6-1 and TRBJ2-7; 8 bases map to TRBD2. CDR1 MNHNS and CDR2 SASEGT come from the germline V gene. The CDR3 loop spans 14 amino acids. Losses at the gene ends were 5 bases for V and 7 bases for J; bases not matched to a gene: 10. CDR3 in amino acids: CASSLSGSTREQYF. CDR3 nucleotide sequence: TGTGCCAGCAGTCTAAGCGGGAGCACAAGGGAGCAGTACTTC.

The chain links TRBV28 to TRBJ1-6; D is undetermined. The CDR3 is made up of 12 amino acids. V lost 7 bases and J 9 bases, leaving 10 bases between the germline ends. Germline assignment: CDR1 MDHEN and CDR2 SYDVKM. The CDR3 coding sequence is TGTGCCAGCAAACAGACGATTTCACCCCTCCACTTT. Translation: CASKQTISPLHF.

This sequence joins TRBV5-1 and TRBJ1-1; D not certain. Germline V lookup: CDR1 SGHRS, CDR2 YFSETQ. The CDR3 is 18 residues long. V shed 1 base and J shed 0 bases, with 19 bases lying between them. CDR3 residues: CASSLSLLAQPMNTEAFF. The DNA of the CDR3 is TGCGCCAGCAGCTTGTCTCTTTTGGCACAACCCATGAACACTGAAGCTTTCTTT.

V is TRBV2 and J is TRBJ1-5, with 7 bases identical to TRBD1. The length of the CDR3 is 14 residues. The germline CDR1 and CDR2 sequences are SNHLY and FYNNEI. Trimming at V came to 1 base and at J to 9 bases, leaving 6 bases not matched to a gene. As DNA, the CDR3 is TGTGCCAGCAGTGAAGACAGGGGTGCTGGGCCCCAGCATTTT. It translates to CASSEDRGAGPQHF.

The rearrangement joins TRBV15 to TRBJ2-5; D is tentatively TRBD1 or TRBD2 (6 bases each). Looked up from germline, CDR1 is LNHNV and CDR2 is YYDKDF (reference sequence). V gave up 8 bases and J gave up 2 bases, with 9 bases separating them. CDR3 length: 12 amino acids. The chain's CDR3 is CATLGGQETQYF. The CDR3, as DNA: TGTGCCACCTTAGGGGGGCAAGAGACCCAGTACTTC.

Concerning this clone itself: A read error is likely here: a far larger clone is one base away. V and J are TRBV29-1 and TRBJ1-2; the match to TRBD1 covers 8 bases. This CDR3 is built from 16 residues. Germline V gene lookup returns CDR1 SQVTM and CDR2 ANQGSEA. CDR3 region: CSVEGVRGRANYVYTF. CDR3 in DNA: TGCAGCGTTGAGGGGGTCAGGGGGCGCGCAAACTATGTCTACACCTTC.

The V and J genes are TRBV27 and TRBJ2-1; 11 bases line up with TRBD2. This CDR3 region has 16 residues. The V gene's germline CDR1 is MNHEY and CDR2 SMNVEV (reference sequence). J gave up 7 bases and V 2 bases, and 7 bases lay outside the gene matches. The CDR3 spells CASSLRSLAGGNEQFF. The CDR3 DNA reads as TGTGCCAGCAGTTTAAGGAGTCTAGCGGGAGGTAATGAGCAGTTCTTC.

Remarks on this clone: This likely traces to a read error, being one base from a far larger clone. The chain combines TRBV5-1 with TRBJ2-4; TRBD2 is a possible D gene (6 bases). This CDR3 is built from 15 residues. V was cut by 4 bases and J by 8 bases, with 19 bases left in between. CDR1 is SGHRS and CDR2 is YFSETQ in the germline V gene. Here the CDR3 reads CASSMQDPGVDIQYF. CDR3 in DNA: TGCGCCAGCAGCATGCAGGATCCGGGGGTGGACATTCAGTACTTC.

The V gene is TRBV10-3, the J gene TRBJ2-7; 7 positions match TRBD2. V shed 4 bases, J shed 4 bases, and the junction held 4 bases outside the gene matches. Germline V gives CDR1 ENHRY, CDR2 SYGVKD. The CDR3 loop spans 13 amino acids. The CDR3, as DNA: TGTGCCATCAGTGGGGTCGGGGGGTACGAGCAGTACTTC. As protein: CAISGVGGYEQYF.

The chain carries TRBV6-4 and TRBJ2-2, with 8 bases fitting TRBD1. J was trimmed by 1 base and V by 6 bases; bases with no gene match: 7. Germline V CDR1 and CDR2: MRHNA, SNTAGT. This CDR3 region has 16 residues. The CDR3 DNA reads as TGTGCCAGCAGCGCTGACGACAGGGGGAACACCGGGGAGCTGTTTTTT. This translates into CASSADDRGNTGELFF.

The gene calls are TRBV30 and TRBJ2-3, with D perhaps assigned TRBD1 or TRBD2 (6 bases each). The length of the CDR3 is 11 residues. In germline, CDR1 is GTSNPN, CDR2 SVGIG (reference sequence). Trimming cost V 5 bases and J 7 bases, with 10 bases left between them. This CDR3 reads CAWEGGYTQYF. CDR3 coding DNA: TGTGCCTGGGAGGGGGGATATACGCAGTATTTT.

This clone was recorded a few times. The CDR3 spells CASSRGDNTGELFF. In DNA, the CDR3 is TGTGCCAGTAGTCGGGGGGATAACACCGGGGAGCTGTTTTTT. The chain combines TRBV19 with TRBJ2-2; 7 bases map to TRBD2. J lost 2 bases, V lost 5 bases, and 2 bases had no gene match. The germline gives CDR1 LNHDA, CDR2 SQIVND (reference sequence). This CDR3 is built from 14 residues.

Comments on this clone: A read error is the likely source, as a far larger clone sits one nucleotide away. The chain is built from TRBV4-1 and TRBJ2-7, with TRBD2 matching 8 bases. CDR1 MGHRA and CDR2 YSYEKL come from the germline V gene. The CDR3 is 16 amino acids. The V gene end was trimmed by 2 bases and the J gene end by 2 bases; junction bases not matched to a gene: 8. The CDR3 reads CASSQTLSGGPYEQYF. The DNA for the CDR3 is TGCGCCAGCAGCCAAACTCTATCGGGAGGGCCCTACGAGCAGTACTTC.

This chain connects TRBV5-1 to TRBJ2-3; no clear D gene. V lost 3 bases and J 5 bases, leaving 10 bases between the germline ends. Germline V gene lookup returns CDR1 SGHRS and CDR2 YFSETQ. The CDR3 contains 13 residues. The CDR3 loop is CASSSLPGDTQYF. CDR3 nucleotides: TGCGCCAGCAGCTCTCTACCAGGAGATACGCAGTATTTT. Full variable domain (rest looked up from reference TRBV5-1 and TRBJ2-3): KAGVTQTPRYLIKTRGQQVTLSCSPISGHRSVSWYQQTPGQGLQFLFEYFSETQRNKGNFPGRFSGRQFSNSRSEMNVSTLELGDSALYLCASSSLPGDTQYFGPGTRLTVL.

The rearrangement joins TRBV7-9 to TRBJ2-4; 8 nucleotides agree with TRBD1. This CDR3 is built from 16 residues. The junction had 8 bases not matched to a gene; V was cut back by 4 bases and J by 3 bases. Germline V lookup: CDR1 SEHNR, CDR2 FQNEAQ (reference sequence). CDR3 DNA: TGTGCCAGCAGCTCGACAGGGGCGGTTGACAAAAACATTCAGTACTTC. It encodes CASSSTGAVDKNIQYF.

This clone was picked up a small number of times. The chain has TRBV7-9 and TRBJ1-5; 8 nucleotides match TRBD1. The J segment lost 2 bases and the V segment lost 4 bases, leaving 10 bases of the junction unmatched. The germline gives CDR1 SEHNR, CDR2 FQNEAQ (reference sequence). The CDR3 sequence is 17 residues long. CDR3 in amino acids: CASSSVVQQGGNQPQHF. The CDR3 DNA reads TGTGCCAGCAGCTCAGTAGTCCAACAGGGGGGCAATCAGCCCCAGCATTTT.

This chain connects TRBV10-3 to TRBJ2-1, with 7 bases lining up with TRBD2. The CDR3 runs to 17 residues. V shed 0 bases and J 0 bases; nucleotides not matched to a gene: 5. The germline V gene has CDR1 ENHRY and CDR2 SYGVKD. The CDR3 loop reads CAISESRREDSYNEQFF. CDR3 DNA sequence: TGTGCCATCAGTGAGTCGAGACGGGAGGACTCCTACAATGAGCAGTTCTTC.